The present entry profiles one T cell receptor (beta chain) with its context. As yet, its antigen is unknown. These data belong to a study of shared clonotypes between healthy human individuals. The overall study: CD4 naive and memory got three plates each, CD8 naive two, CD8 memory one. Study results and caveats: Compared with memory subsets, naive subsets generally had larger estimated richness.

Assay execution proceeded at the deep level. Sequenced by immunoSEQ multiplex PCR; TCRdb stores in-frame clones only, minus some. This table holds roughly 1 million clones, around 78% found once. The CDR3 is made up of 16 amino acids. V lost 5 bases and J lost 2; bases outside the gene matches: 11. Germline CDR1 is SGHVS and CDR2 is FNYEAQ. The chain is built from TRBV7-6 and TRBJ1-2, with 7 positions matching TRBD1. This receptor was identified in a man in his late teens or twenties in good health. Some clones in this sample may be carry-over from other donors' samples. What was sequenced was memory CD4+ T cells from PBMCs. The subset here: CD45RA-negative fraction. The DNA of the CDR3 is TGTGCCAGCAGCCCTCTCTCTGGGGGACAGAACTATGGCTACACCTTC. It is translated as CASSPLSGGQNYGYTF.